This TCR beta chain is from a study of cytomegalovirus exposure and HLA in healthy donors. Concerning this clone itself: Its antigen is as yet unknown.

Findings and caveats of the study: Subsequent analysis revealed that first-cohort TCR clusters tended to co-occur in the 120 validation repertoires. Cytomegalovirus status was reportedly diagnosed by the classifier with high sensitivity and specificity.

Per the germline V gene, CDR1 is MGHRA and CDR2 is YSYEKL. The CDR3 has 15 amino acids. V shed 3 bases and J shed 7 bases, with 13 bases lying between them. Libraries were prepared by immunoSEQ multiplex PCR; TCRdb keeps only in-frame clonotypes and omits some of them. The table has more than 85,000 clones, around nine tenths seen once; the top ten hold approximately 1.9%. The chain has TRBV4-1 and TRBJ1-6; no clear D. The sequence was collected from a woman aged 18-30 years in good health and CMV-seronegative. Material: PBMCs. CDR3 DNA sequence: TGCGCCAGCAGCCAGAGCGGAGAGGGAAATTCACCCCTCCACTTT. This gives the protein CASSQSGEGNSPLHF.